This TCR beta chain was found in a study of blood T cell repertoires in COVID-19. Methods used by the authors: Reference gene primers were amplified, and this amplification served to estimate nucleated cell counts. Here immunoSEQ multiplex PCR was the method, and the copy in TCRdb shows in-frame clones only, minus some. V and J calls and clone size follow that table, whereas D and trimming were derived from the DNA. The sample has tens of thousands of clones, 80% to 90% seen once. Sequencing was carried out using peripheral blood. The TCR comes from a man between 70 and 80 years old with active or convalescent COVID-19.

CDR3 region: CSVYRSRNTEAFF. CDR3 DNA: TGCAGCGTCTACAGGTCACGGAACACTGAAGCTTTCTTT. V gene TRBV29-1 combines with J gene TRBJ1-1; weak D call: TRBD1 (5 bases). The germline V gene encodes CDR1 SQVTM and CDR2 ANQGSEA. The CDR3 sequence is 13 residues long. V was pared by 6 bases and J by 1 base, with 12 bases between.